These 25 T cell receptor beta chains were sequenced from one sample in a study of T cell changes during pregnancy in multiple sclerosis. The method was immunoSEQ multiplex PCR; TCRdb's version includes in-frame clones alone and lacks a portion of them. In the table there are around 130,000 clones, over 85% of which are singletons. Material: peripheral blood, obtained before pregnancy. Every receptor here comes from a female donor with multiple sclerosis, enrolled in a pregnancy study.

The V and J genes are TRBV5-1 and TRBJ2-3; D not certain. V was trimmed by 3 bases and J by 1 base, leaving 18 bases between them. The CDR3 sequence is 17 residues long. Germline V CDR1 and CDR2: SGHRS, YFSETQ. DNA for the CDR3: TGCGCCAGCAGCTACCTCCTAAATACCGTCGGCACAGATACGCAGTATTTT. Encoded protein: CASSYLLNTVGTDTQYF. Drawing the rest from reference TRBV5-1 and TRBJ2-3, the complete variable domain is KAGVTQTPRYLIKTRGQQVTLSCSPISGHRSVSWYQQTPGQGLQFLFEYFSETQRNKGNFPGRFSGRQFSNSRSEMNVSTLELGDSALYLCASSYLLNTVGTDTQYFGPGTRLTVL.

The CDR3 region is CASSLDQLGFGSNEKLFF. CDR3 sequence (DNA): TGTGCCAGCAGCTTAGATCAACTGGGCTTTGGGTCTAATGAAAAACTGTTTTTT. This chain connects TRBV11-2 to TRBJ1-4; D ambiguous. CDR3 length: 18 residues. From germline, CDR1 is SGHAT and CDR2 FQNNGV. V dropped 0 bases and J dropped 3 bases, with 17 bases sitting between them.

This chain joins TRBV27 and TRBJ2-5, with a possible D match to TRBD1 (5 bases). Germline lookup yields CDR1 MNHEY and CDR2 SMNVEV (reference sequence). The CDR3 loop spans 14 amino acids. The V gene lost 6 bases and the J gene lost 5 bases, with 16 bases spanning the gap. Here the CDR3 DNA reads TGTGCCAGCAGCCCATGGGCGGCAGGGGAGACCCAGTACTTC. Translation: CASSPWAAGETQYF.

The chain is built from TRBV5-4 and TRBJ2-7; 7 positions agree with TRBD1. Germline assignment: CDR1 SGHNT and CDR2 YYREEE (reference sequence). The V segment lost 4 bases and the J segment 2 bases; nucleotides outside the gene matches: 12. The CDR3 length is 16 residues. The CDR3 nucleotides are TGTGCCAGCAGCCGAGAGGGGGCAGCTTTTACCTACGAGCAGTACTTC. This gives the protein CASSREGAAFTYEQYF.

V gene TRBV19 combines with J gene TRBJ1-1, with no clear D. Germline V lookup: CDR1 LNHDA, CDR2 SQIVND (reference sequence). This CDR3 is built from 15 residues. Trimming pared 3 bases from V and 1 base from J, leaving 12 bases between. In DNA, the CDR3 is TGTGCCAGTAGTATTACAGCTACTCCGAACACTGAAGCTTTCTTT. This translates into CASSITATPNTEAFF.

The rearrangement uses TRBV29-1 and TRBJ2-3; 7 nucleotides align to TRBD2. Germline values: CDR1 SQVTM, CDR2 ANQGSEA. V shed 6 bases, J shed 0 bases, and the junction held 12 bases outside the gene matches. The CDR3 is 16 amino acids. The CDR3 nucleotides read TGCAGCGTCCTGTATCGTCTAGCGGACAGCACAGATACGCAGTATTTT. Translated, it gives CSVLYRLADSTDTQYF.

DNA of the CDR3: TGTGCCAGCAGCTTAAGCGGGACGGACTACGAGCAGTACTTC. Its translation: CASSLSGTDYEQYF. The rearrangement uses TRBV7-2 and TRBJ2-7, with 7 positions matching TRBD2. After removal of 2 bases from V and 3 bases from J, the junction contained 4 bases not matched to a gene. The CDR3 consists of 14 residues. The V gene's germline CDR1 is SGHTA and CDR2 FQGNSA.

The J gene is TRBJ2-1, the V gene TRBV18, with D hard to call. Trimming removed 3 bases from V and 3 bases from J, with 9 bases in between. CDR1 KGHSH and CDR2 LQKENI come from the germline V gene. The CDR3 spans 14 residues. The DNA for the CDR3 is TGTGCCAGCTCACCCCGTTCAGTCTACAATGAGCAGTTCTTC. Its protein is CASSPRSVYNEQFF.

The rearrangement joins TRBV20-1 to TRBJ2-3; D is unclear. Germline assignment: CDR1 DFQATT and CDR2 SNEGSKA (reference sequence). The ends were cut back, 7 bases at V and 3 bases at J, with 8 bases in the middle. The CDR3 covers 11 residues. The CDR3 protein is CSVQSTDTQYF. CDR3 sequence (DNA): TGCAGTGTCCAGTCGACAGATACGCAGTATTTT.

This clone was seen just once. V usage is TRBV5-4 and J usage is TRBJ2-2, with D perhaps TRBD1 (6 bases). Per the germline V gene, CDR1 is SGHNT and CDR2 is YYREEE (reference sequence). The V end was cut by 4 bases, the J end by 4 bases, with 14 bases between. There are 15 residues in the CDR3. DNA for the CDR3: TGTGCCAGCAGCCCTGAGCAGGGGAGCACCGGGGAGCTGTTTTTT. Amino acid sequence: CASSPEQGSTGELFF.

This chain links TRBV18 with TRBJ1-2; 9 bases fit TRBD1. V lost 4 bases and J lost 4; bases outside the gene matches: 13. The CDR3 is made up of 17 amino acids. Germline-derived CDR1 and CDR2 are KGHSH and LQKENI. CDR3 nucleotide sequence: TGTGCCAGCTCACGCGAGATGGGACAGGGTGGAATCTATGGCTACACCTTC. Its protein product is CASSREMGQGGIYGYTF.

V is TRBV7-2 and J is TRBJ2-1; 10 bases are a match to TRBD1. The CDR3 sequence is 15 residues long. Unmatched junction bases numbered 10, after V lost 5 bases and J lost 9 bases. Germline CDR1 is SGHTA and CDR2 is FQGNSA. CDR3: CASSRDRGPRGEQFF. CDR3 nucleotide sequence: TGTGCCAGCAGCCGGGACAGGGGCCCTCGAGGTGAGCAGTTCTTC.

This chain links TRBV6-1 with TRBJ1-5; possibly TRBD1 for D (5 bases). Between the trimmed V and J ends, which lost 8 bases and 4 bases, there was a span of 15 bases. Per germline, CDR1 MNHNS and CDR2 SASEGT. The CDR3 sequence is 14 residues long. The CDR3 nucleotides read TGTGCCAGCGGGGGGGACGGGAGTAATCAGCCCCAGCATTTT. Protein sequence: CASGGDGSNQPQHF.

The chain combines TRBV7-2 with TRBJ1-4; tentatively, D is TRBD1 (5 bases). This CDR3 comprises 14 residues. Germline CDR1 SGHTA, CDR2 FQGNSA. The germline V and J ends were trimmed by 5 bases and 7 bases, with 14 bases remaining between them. CDR3 loop: CASSRGGIGEKLFF. The CDR3, as DNA: TGTGCCAGCAGCCGCGGGGGGATCGGTGAAAAACTGTTTTTT.

The chain is built from TRBV5-6 and TRBJ2-2; possibly TRBD1 for D (5 bases). V lost 3 bases, J lost 8 bases, and 14 bases lay in between. The CDR3 runs to 14 residues. Germline-derived CDR1 and CDR2 are SGHDT and YYEEEE. In DNA, the CDR3 is TGTGCCAGCAGCTCTGTGGGGCCCAGGGGGGAGCTGTTTTTT. Protein: CASSSVGPRGELFF. Full variable domain (missing parts from reference TRBV5-6 and TRBJ2-2): DAGVTQSPTHLIKTRGQQVTLRCSPKSGHDTVSWYQQALGQGPQFIFQYYEEEERQRGNFPDRFSGHQFPNYSSELNVNALLLGDSALYLCASSSVGPRGELFFGEGSRLTVL.

The chain joins TRBV5-4 to TRBJ2-1, with D possibly matching TRBD2 (7 bases). From germline, CDR1 is SGHNT and CDR2 YYREEE (reference sequence). V lost 4 bases to trimming and J lost 1 base, with 12 bases between them. The CDR3 length is 15 residues. The CDR3 DNA reads TGTGCCAGCAGCCCGAGCGGGACATCCTACAATGAGCAGTTCTTC. Translation gives CASSPSGTSYNEQFF.

The chain is built from TRBV7-3 and TRBJ2-2; possibly TRBD2 for D (6 bases). Germline assignment: CDR1 SGHTA and CDR2 FQGTGA. This CDR3 region has 13 residues. V was shortened by 4 bases and J by 7 bases, with 10 bases between the two germline ends. In DNA form, the CDR3 reads TGTGCCAGCAGCTACGGGGGAAACGGGGAGCTGTTTTTT. Amino acid sequence: CASSYGGNGELFF.

This clone has a single count. This chain uses TRBV9 with TRBJ1-1; D unresolved. The CDR3 consists of 15 residues. The germline V gene has CDR1 SGDLS and CDR2 YYNGEE. Deletions cut 0 bases from V and 5 bases from J, with 14 bases between. CDR3 sequence reads: CASSVGSLPGTEAFF. In DNA, the CDR3 is TGTGCCAGCAGCGTAGGAAGCCTTCCGGGGACTGAAGCTTTCTTT.

The CDR3 reads CASAIPTSGVDEQFF. CDR3 coding DNA: TGTGCCAGCGCGATACCGACTAGCGGGGTCGATGAGCAGTTCTTC. V is TRBV2 and J is TRBJ2-1; 11 bases match TRBD2. Per the germline V gene, CDR1 is SNHLY and CDR2 is FYNNEI. V dropped 8 bases and J dropped 8; count of bases not matched to a gene: 11. This CDR3 spans 15 amino acids.

The rearrangement uses TRBV6-1 and TRBJ1-1, with D perhaps matching TRBD1 (5 bases). CDR3 length equals 10 residues. Germline V gene sequence: CDR1 MNHNS, CDR2 SASEGT. V was shortened by 7 bases and J by 8 bases, with 8 bases between the two germline ends. The CDR3 loop is CASISGEAFF. DNA of the CDR3: TGTGCCAGCATATCAGGGGAAGCTTTCTTT.

The chain joins TRBV21-1 to TRBJ2-7; the table gives TRBD1 as D, unverified against the DNA. TRBV21-1 is reported as a pseudogene. CDR3 length equals 19 residues. The CDR3 region is CASSKGGQKADISSYEQYF. The CDR3, as DNA: TGTGCCAGCAGCAAAGGTGGACAGAAAGCGGATATCTCCTCCTACGAGCAGTACTTC.

The CDR3 reads CASTPNRGTEAFF. DNA of the CDR3: TGTGCCTCTACCCCGAACCGAGGCACTGAAGCTTTCTTT. The chain recombines TRBV27 with TRBJ1-1, with no clear D. V lost 11 bases and J 4 bases, leaving 17 bases between the germline ends. The CDR3 is made up of 13 amino acids. From germline, CDR1 is MNHEY and CDR2 SMNVEV (reference sequence).

V usage is TRBV7-3 and J usage is TRBJ2-2, with a weak D call TRBD1 (6 bases). V shed 5 bases and J shed 7 bases, with 17 bases lying between them. The germline CDR1 and CDR2 sequences are SGHTA and FQGTGA. The CDR3 totals 15 residues. CDR3 protein: CASSPQGRVGGELFF. The DNA of the CDR3 is TGTGCCAGCAGCCCCCAGGGGCGCGTCGGCGGGGAGCTGTTTTTT.

The chain joins TRBV28 to TRBJ2-7, with 15 bases that match TRBD2. Germline trimming cut 2 bases from V and 6 bases from J; bases unmatched to any gene: 2. CDR3 length equals 15 residues. Per the germline V gene, CDR1 is MDHEN and CDR2 is SYDVKM. The CDR3 sequence is CASSLRTSGRGEQYF. The CDR3 DNA is TGTGCCAGCAGTTTACGGACTAGCGGGAGGGGCGAGCAGTACTTC.

The J gene is TRBJ1-5, the V gene TRBV28; 9 bases are a match to TRBD1. Germline lookup yields CDR1 MDHEN and CDR2 SYDVKM. Germline trimming cut 3 bases from V and 4 bases from J; bases unmatched to any gene: 4. This CDR3 is built from 15 residues. CDR3 nucleotide sequence: TGTGCCAGCAGTTTGAACAGGGGGCTAAATCAGCCCCAGCATTTT. It codes for CASSLNRGLNQPQHF.